The sequence of this T cell receptor beta chain was determined in a study of T cells after yellow fever vaccination. This clonotype occurred a few times. Trimming cost V 5 bases and J 5 bases; bases outside gene matches: 6. The CDR3 spans 14 residues. In germline, CDR1 is SGHAT, CDR2 FQDESV (reference sequence). One entry per CDR3 protein results from TCRdb running MiXCR on the 5' RACE reads. The sample contains under 300,000 distinct CDR3 sequences, around 7% of which appear only once. This sample comprised CD4+ T cells sorted from PBMCs, obtained 15 days after the yellow fever booster vaccination. The clonotype was recovered from a man under 40 who received the YFV17D yellow fever vaccine. V is TRBV11-1 and J is TRBJ2-7, with 10 bases that match TRBD1. For the CDR3, the DNA is TGTGCCAGCAGCCTCGGACAGGGGGGCCACGAGCAGTACTTC. Amino acids: CASSLGQGGHEQYF.